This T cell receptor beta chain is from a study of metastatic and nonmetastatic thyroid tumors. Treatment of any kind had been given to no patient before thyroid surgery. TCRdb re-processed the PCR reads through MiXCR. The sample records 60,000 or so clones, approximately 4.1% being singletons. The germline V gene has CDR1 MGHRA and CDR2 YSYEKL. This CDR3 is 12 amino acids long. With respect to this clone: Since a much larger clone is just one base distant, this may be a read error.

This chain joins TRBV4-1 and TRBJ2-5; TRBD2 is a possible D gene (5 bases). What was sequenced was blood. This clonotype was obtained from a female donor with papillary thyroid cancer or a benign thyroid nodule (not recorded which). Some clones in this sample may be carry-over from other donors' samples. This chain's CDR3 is CASSQTGETQCF. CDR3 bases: TGCGCCAGCAGCCAAACCGGGGAGACCCAGTGCTTC.